Below are 29 T cell receptor beta chains sequenced from a single sample in a study of blood T cell repertoires in COVID-19. Using immunoSEQ multiplex PCR, the repertoire was profiled, and TCRdb retains in-frame clones only, with some absent. In the table there are more than 65,000 clones, roughly 84% of which are singletons. The sample was peripheral blood. The receptors were sampled from a man aged 50-59 years with active COVID-19.

The chain uses TRBV25-1 and TRBJ2-3; the match to TRBD1 covers 10 bases. Germline CDR1 and CDR2: MGHDK and SYGVNS. V lost 4 bases, J lost 5 bases, and 9 bases stayed unmatched. This CDR3 is 16 amino acids long. In DNA, the CDR3 is TGTGCCAGCAGTGGACATACCGGGACAGGGGAAGATACGCAGTATTTT. Protein: CASSGHTGTGEDTQYF.

The J gene is TRBJ2-7, the V gene TRBV19, with 8 bases fitting TRBD2. Trimming removed 3 bases from V and 3 bases from J; junction bases left unmatched: 10. Germline V CDR1 and CDR2: LNHDA, SQIVND (reference sequence). The CDR3 sequence is 16 residues long. This CDR3 is CASSIGGSGTYYEQYF. The CDR3, as DNA: TGTGCCAGTAGTATCGGGGGTAGCGGGACATACTACGAGCAGTACTTC. The whole variable domain, remainder taken from reference TRBV19 and TRBJ2-7, is DGGITQSPKYLFRKEGQNVTLSCEQNLNHDAMYWYRQDPGQGLRLIYYSQIVNDFQKGDIAEGYSVSREKKESFPLTVTSAQKNPTAFYLCASSIGGSGTYYEQYFGPGTRLTVT.

This chain connects TRBV9 to TRBJ2-2; unclear D gene. The CDR3 has 13 residues. V was cut by 3 bases and J by 8 bases, with 11 bases left in between. From germline, CDR1 is SGDLS and CDR2 YYNGEE. CDR3 region: CASSAYQKGELFF. DNA for the CDR3: TGTGCCAGCAGCGCTTACCAGAAAGGGGAGCTGTTTTTT.

V is TRBV19 and J is TRBJ1-1, with TRBD1 identical over 7 bases. Germline V gene sequence: CDR1 LNHDA, CDR2 SQIVND (reference sequence). The CDR3 is 14 residues long. Losses at the gene ends were 7 bases for V and 5 bases for J; bases not matched to a gene: 10. For the CDR3, the DNA is TGTGCCAGTACCAAGACAGGGTGGGGGACTGAAGCTTTCTTT. Amino acids: CASTKTGWGTEAFF.

The J gene is TRBJ1-2, the V gene TRBV5-1; 11 nucleotides line up with TRBD1. Germline values: CDR1 SGHRS, CDR2 YFSETQ. The CDR3 length is 15 residues. The J segment lost 8 bases and the V segment lost 0 bases, leaving 6 bases of the junction unmatched. In DNA, the CDR3 is TGCGCCAGCAGCTTGGTGGGACAGGGGGTATTGGGCTACACCTTC. Its translation is CASSLVGQGVLGYTF.

At least ten counts were recorded for this clone. The V gene is TRBV12-3 or TRBV12-4, the J gene TRBJ1-3; D might be TRBD1 (5 bases). CDR3 length: 13 residues. V was cut by 6 bases and J by 8 bases, with 14 bases left in between. The CDR3 nucleotides read TGTGCCAGCAGCCAGGGACTAGGGGACACCATATATTTT. As protein: CASSQGLGDTIYF.

J is TRBJ2-7 and V is TRBV7-3; a possible D gene is TRBD1 (6 bases). The V and J ends lost 5 bases and 0 bases respectively, with 14 bases between them. CDR1 is SGHTA and CDR2 is FQGTGA in the germline V gene. This CDR3 spans 15 amino acids. Here the CDR3 DNA reads TGTGCCAGCAGCCTACGACAGGCCCACTCCTACGAGCAGTACTTC. It translates to CASSLRQAHSYEQYF.

This sequence joins TRBV6-5 and TRBJ1-4; D not resolved. The CDR3 loop spans 10 amino acids. V lost 8 bases to trimming and J lost 8 bases, with 6 bases between them. In germline, CDR1 is MNHEY, CDR2 SVGAGI. The CDR3 coding sequence is TGTGCCAGCGGGAGGGAAAAACTGTTTTTT. Translating it yields CASGREKLFF.

The chain is built from TRBV24-1 and TRBJ2-5, with a tentative D call TRBD2 (6 bases). CDR1 is KGHDR, CDR2 SFDVKD, per germline. This CDR3 has 15 residues. V lost 6 bases and J lost 0, with 13 bases in between. CDR3 sequence (DNA): TGTGCCACCAGTCCCGCGGGACCACACCAAGAGACCCAGTACTTC. Its protein is CATSPAGPHQETQYF.

The DNA of the CDR3 is TGTGCCAGCAGCTTAGACTCCCTTACTCGGGCTTTCTTT. Translating gives CASSLDSLTRAFF. The V call is TRBV7-2, the J call TRBJ1-1; D gene unclear. The CDR3 has 13 residues. V was clipped by 1 base and J by 11 bases, with 14 bases between them. Germline values: CDR1 SGHTA, CDR2 FQGNSA.

This rearrangement joins TRBV3-1 (or the pseudogene TRBV3-2) to TRBJ2-2; unclear D gene. Trimming cost V 1 base and J 6 bases, with 9 bases left between them. Germline CDR1 reads LGHDT; CDR2 reads YNNKEL (reference sequence). This CDR3 contains 14 residues. DNA of the CDR3: TGTGCCAGCAGCCAAGTGGAGTTTGCCGGGGAGCTGTTTTTT. It encodes CASSQVEFAGELFF.

This chain uses TRBV7-2 with TRBJ2-1; 13 positions match TRBD2. The CDR3 has 14 amino acids. With 5 bases clipped from V and 9 bases from J, the junction kept 4 bases outside the gene matches. Per germline, CDR1 SGHTA and CDR2 FQGNSA. The CDR3 DNA follows: TGTGCCAGCAGCGCGGGACTAGCGGGGCTTGAGCAGTTCTTC. The encoded protein is CASSAGLAGLEQFF.

The rearrangement links TRBV19 to TRBJ1-2; D not resolved. Germline assignment: CDR1 LNHDA and CDR2 SQIVND (reference sequence). This CDR3 contains 15 residues. The germline V and J ends were trimmed by 0 bases and 4 bases, with 12 bases remaining between them. The CDR3 DNA sequence: TGTGCCAGTAGTATAGATCGAGGCAGCCTCTATGGCTACACCTTC. Translated: CASSIDRGSLYGYTF. Based on the CDR3 plus reference TRBV19 and TRBJ1-2, the full variable domain is DGGITQSPKYLFRKEGQNVTLSCEQNLNHDAMYWYRQDPGQGLRLIYYSQIVNDFQKGDIAEGYSVSREKKESFPLTVTSAQKNPTAFYLCASSIDRGSLYGYTFGSGTRLTVV.

The chain links TRBV12-3 or TRBV12-4 to TRBJ1-3, with D perhaps matching TRBD1 (5 bases). The V end lost 4 bases, the J end lost 2 bases, and 6 bases lay between the germline ends. The CDR3 contains 13 residues. As DNA, the CDR3 is TGTGCCAGCAGTTCAGGGACTGGAAACACCATATATTTT. Translated, it gives CASSSGTGNTIYF.

V is TRBV28 and J is TRBJ2-7; D may be TRBD1 (5 bases). Germline CDR1 is MDHEN and CDR2 is SYDVKM. This CDR3 region has 15 residues. The V end lost 3 bases, the J end lost 0 bases, and 12 bases lay between the germline ends. For the CDR3, the DNA is TGTGCCAGCAGTTTGGGGCCCGGAAGCTCCTACGAGCAGTACTTC. Translated: CASSLGPGSSYEQYF.

The rearrangement links TRBV4-2 to TRBJ2-7; maybe TRBD1 (6 bases). V was pared by 0 bases and J by 7 bases, with 19 bases between. Germline CDR1 and CDR2: LGHNA and YNFKEQ. This CDR3 region has 16 residues. The CDR3 nucleotides read TGTGCCAGCAGCCAAGATAAGTTCAGGGGAACAGGAGAGCAGTACTTC. Encoded protein: CASSQDKFRGTGEQYF.

J is TRBJ2-6 and V is TRBV3-1 (or the pseudogene TRBV3-2); no definite D call. Trimming cost V 0 bases and J 2 bases, with 11 bases left between them. There are 17 residues in the CDR3. Germline V gives CDR1 LGHDT, CDR2 YNNKEL (reference sequence). The CDR3 sequence is CASSQDSGLPGANVLTF. The CDR3 nucleotides read TGTGCCAGCAGCCAAGATTCAGGCCTCCCTGGGGCCAACGTCCTGACTTTC.

The chain carries TRBV28 and TRBJ1-6; weak D call: TRBD1 (6 bases). CDR3 size: 15 residues. Deletions cut 6 bases from V and 4 bases from J, with 13 bases between. Germline V gene lookup returns CDR1 MDHEN and CDR2 SYDVKM. In DNA, the CDR3 is TGTGCCAGCAGACTACAGGGAGATTATAATTCACCCCTCCACTTT. Its translation is CASRLQGDYNSPLHF.

The V and J genes are TRBV6-1 and TRBJ1-1; perhaps TRBD1 as D (5 bases). Germline V gene data show CDR1 as MNHNS and CDR2 as SASEGT. V lost 3 bases to trimming and J lost 6 bases, with 14 bases between them. This CDR3 contains 14 residues. CDR3 nucleotides: TGTGCCAGCAGTGAGATGGCAGGGCGGTCTGAAGCTTTCTTT. It specifies CASSEMAGRSEAFF.

The V call is TRBV24-1, the J call TRBJ2-5, with a weak D call TRBD1 (6 bases). The CDR3 length is 13 residues. In germline, CDR1 is KGHDR, CDR2 SFDVKD. V gave up 2 bases and J gave up 8 bases, with 11 bases separating them. The CDR3 region has the DNA TGTGCCACCAGTGATTGGAAAGGGGGAACCCAGTACTTC. Translation: CATSDWKGGTQYF.

The chain uses TRBV5-1 and TRBJ2-1, with 10 bases lining up with TRBD1. V shed 2 bases, J shed 2 bases, and the junction held 4 bases outside the gene matches. CDR1 is SGHRS and CDR2 is YFSETQ in the germline V gene. This CDR3 is built from 16 residues. The CDR3 DNA reads as TGCGCCAGCAGCTTTGACAGGGGGCAAGCCTACAATGAGCAGTTCTTC. Translated, it gives CASSFDRGQAYNEQFF.

The gene calls are TRBV9 and TRBJ1-1, with 7 bases identical to TRBD1. This CDR3 has 14 amino acids. V lost 4 bases, J lost 6 bases, and 9 bases stayed unmatched. CDR1 and CDR2 (germline): SGDLS, YYNGEE. CDR3 protein: CASSLTGGGPEAFF. CDR3 in DNA: TGTGCCAGCAGCTTAACGGGAGGGGGCCCTGAAGCTTTCTTT. Together with reference TRBV9 and TRBJ1-1, the CDR3 gives the full variable domain: DSGVTQTPKHLITATGQRVTLRCSPRSGDLSVYWYQQSLDQGLQFLIQYYNGEERAKGNILERFSAQQFPDLHSELNLSSLELGDSALYFCASSLTGGGPEAFFGQGTRLTVV.

The chain employs TRBV9 and TRBJ2-7; 9 positions match TRBD2. Germline CDR1 reads SGDLS; CDR2 reads YYNGEE. J was trimmed by 7 bases and V by 2 bases; bases with no gene match: 13. The CDR3 length is 16 residues. In nucleotides, the CDR3 is TGTGCCAGCAGCGTCGATTTGCTAGCGGGGACCTGGGAGCAGTACTTC. Translating gives CASSVDLLAGTWEQYF.

The genes are TRBV14 and TRBJ2-3, with D possibly matching TRBD1 (5 bases). The CDR3 has 17 amino acids. CDR1 and CDR2 from the germline V gene are SGHDN and FVKESK. Trimming pared 4 bases from V and 3 bases from J, leaving 20 bases between. The CDR3 DNA reads as TGTGCCAGCAGCCCAGCCCCGACAGTAAGAGTGACAGATACGCAGTATTTT. It is translated as CASSPAPTVRVTDTQYF.

As regards this clone: In the same sample, other DNA sequences code for this CDR3. CDR3 in amino acids: CATSDPLRGWEQYF. In DNA, the CDR3 is TGTGCCACCAGTGATCCCTTAAGAGGATGGGAGCAGTACTTC. The chain joins TRBV24-1 to TRBJ2-7; D remains unclear. V was pared by 3 bases and J by 7 bases, with 15 bases between. The CDR3 runs to 14 residues. Germline V lookup: CDR1 KGHDR, CDR2 SFDVKD.

This clone was detected only once. The CDR3 sequence: CASSHYENQPQHF. The CDR3 region has the DNA TGCGCCAGCAGCCATTACGAGAATCAGCCCCAGCATTTT. The rearrangement uses TRBV4-3 and TRBJ1-5; D uncertain. V shed 3 bases and J shed 4 bases, with 7 bases lying between them. Germline V gene data show CDR1 as LGHNA and CDR2 as YSLEER. The CDR3 is 13 residues long.

The J gene is TRBJ1-1, the V gene TRBV28; 8 bases map to TRBD1. V was pared by 8 bases and J by 0 bases, with 5 bases of the junction left unmatched. Germline V gene sequence: CDR1 MDHEN, CDR2 SYDVKM. The length of the CDR3 is 14 residues. The CDR3 is CASRAGGLNTEAFF. CDR3 nucleotide sequence: TGTGCCAGCCGCGCAGGGGGCTTGAACACTGAAGCTTTCTTT.

The chain couples TRBV18 to TRBJ1-1; weak D call: TRBD1 (5 bases). CDR1 and CDR2 from the germline V gene are KGHSH and LQKENI. V was shortened by 2 bases and J by 0 bases, with 13 bases between the two germline ends. CDR3 length: 16 amino acids. This CDR3 is CASSPGGDPMNTEAFF. The CDR3 region has the DNA TGTGCCAGCTCACCAGGCGGGGACCCAATGAACACTGAAGCTTTCTTT.

The genes are TRBV20-1 and TRBJ2-7; a weak D match, TRBD2 (6 bases). Trimming shortened V by 7 bases and J by 2 bases, and 9 bases separated the two germline ends. Germline CDR1 and CDR2: DFQATT and SNEGSKA (reference sequence). CDR3 length: 11 amino acids. CDR3 loop: CSGGGTYEQYF. The DNA of the CDR3 is TGCAGTGGGGGAGGAACCTACGAGCAGTACTTC.